The 2 T cell receptor beta chains listed next were all sequenced from one sample in a study of OX40 agonist ivuxolimab in advanced cancers. Libraries were prepared by immunoSEQ multiplex PCR; TCRdb keeps only in-frame clonotypes and omits some of them. The table includes roughly 20,000 clones, approximately 83% detected once. The sequenced sample was CD4+ or CD8+ T cells sorted from blood, obtained in a trial of the OX40 agonist ivuxolimab. These receptors originate from an adult with an advanced solid tumor such as melanoma, head and neck, liver or kidney cancer.

The rearrangement uses TRBV7-9 and TRBJ2-7, with D unresolved. The V and J ends lost 4 bases and 6 bases respectively, with 10 bases between them. Germline loops: CDR1 SEHNR, CDR2 FQNEAQ (reference sequence). The CDR3 is 12 residues long. The chain's CDR3 is CASSSGPREQYF. CDR3 coding DNA: TGTGCCAGCAGCTCGGGCCCACGCGAGCAGTACTTC.

This clone is medium-sized in the sample. The gene calls are TRBV7-3 and TRBJ2-3; D might be TRBD1 (5 bases). Per germline, CDR1 SGHTA and CDR2 FQGTGA. The V end was cut by 4 bases, the J end by 0 bases, with 17 bases between. This CDR3 has 17 residues. The CDR3 loop is CASSSFLRDLSTDTQYF. The CDR3 bases are TGTGCCAGCAGCTCCTTCCTCAGGGATCTCAGCACAGATACGCAGTATTTT. Full variable domain (remainder filled in from reference TRBV7-3 and TRBJ2-3): GAGVSQTPSNKVTEKGKYVELRCDPISGHTALYWYRQSLGQGPEFLIYFQGTGAADDSGLPNDRFFAVRPEGSVSTLKIQRTERGDSAVYLCASSSFLRDLSTDTQYFGPGTRLTVL.